Ten or more counts support the clone carrying this T cell receptor beta chain. Its cognate antigen is unknown. RNA transcripts provided the source from which TCR beta CDR3 regions were amplified. The HTBI primer set served for first-round RT-PCR of the TCR CDR3. Each CDR3 protein is one row after TCRdb ran MiXCR on the multiplex PCR reads. The sample records about 640,000 distinct CDR3 sequences, around 20% being singletons. The CDR3 is 14 amino acids. With V trimmed by 8 bases and J by 0 bases, 7 bases remained unmatched. This specimen belongs to a study of T cells in Graves' hyperthyroidism and ophthalmopathy. Study findings and constraints: Most thyroid clonotypes with frequency above 0.001 were detected in blood.

Uncontrolled infection, other autoimmune disease, pregnancy and lactation each barred patients from inclusion. Sequencing was carried out using blood. This TCR was sampled from a man in his thirties or forties with Graves' ophthalmopathy. The chain recombines TRBV12-3 or TRBV12-4 with TRBJ2-7, with 7 bases fitting TRBD2. In DNA, the CDR3 is TGTGCCAGCGTACCCAGCGGGACCTCCTACGAGCAGTACTTC. Translating gives CASVPSGTSYEQYF.